The following is a TCR beta chain sequence with its context. The antigen this receptor binds is unknown. No base quality values were provided; no much bigger clone lies one nucleotide off. Ficoll-Paque density gradient centrifugation was the method used to isolate PBMCs. These data come from a study of T-cell memory formation after mild COVID-19 (dated by TCRdb to about 2021). In the study overall: Most TCR sequence clusters were specific to one of the two donors. Two young, previously healthy adult volunteers made up the cohort, one male and one female. Longitudinal TCRalpha and TCRbeta repertoire sequencing tracked T-cell clones expanding and contracting after mild COVID-19 in a couple of donors. Overall results and qualifications from the work: The study included only a couple of mild cases, and larger cohorts that include severe cases with pre-infection samples were judged to be necessary. Clones that contracted from day 15 to 85 showed balanced CD4/CD8 phenotypes, whereas a second wave of clones that expanded from day 15 to 37 leaned towards CD4+. Contracting CD4+ clones appeared mostly in the CM and EM memory subsets, whereas CD8+ clones were enriched in EMRA. Some responding clones were detected in pre-infection memory, suggesting pre-existing cross-reactive memory T cells joined the SARS-CoV-2 response. SARS-CoV-2 specificity was not confirmed for the second-wave clones peaking on day 37.

Sequencing relied on an Illumina NovaSeq 6000. cDNA libraries for TCRalpha and TCRbeta were prepared by 5'RACE using constant-segment primers, with sample barcodes and unique molecular identifiers added. Trizol reagent was used to extract RNA from every sample. Amplification of the libraries took two PCR steps, and the second step added a second sample barcode plus Illumina TruSeq adapters. Sequencing of the libraries was done on an Illumina NovaSeq, producing 2 x 150 bp paired-end reads. The study's processing was this. Demultiplexing of reads and collapsing into UMI-guided consensus sequences were performed with migec v1.2.7. Using mixcr v2.1.11, UMI consensuses were aligned to TRA and TRB V and J templates and then assembled into clonotypes. Expanded or contracted clonotypes were those called significant by both edgeR and NoisET, with noise models trained on biological replicates. For edgeR calls, the thresholds were a false discovery rate-adjusted p below 0.01 and a log2 fold-change of 1. As an exploratory analysis of dynamics, max-normalized trajectories of the 1000 most abundant clonotypes were examined with PCA combined with hierarchical clustering. Separately sequenced CD4+ and CD8+ repertoires were used to assign the CD4 or CD8 phenotype of responding clones. The raw public reads went through TCRdb reprocessing: fastp at Q25, MiXCR clone calling, in-frame beta chains kept. All rows with the same CDR3 protein become a single entry with the most common DNA and genes. TCRdb, not the authors, supplied the V and J calls. This sample lists about 350,000 distinct CDR3 sequences; about an eighth were detected once. The ten largest clones take up over 20% of the sample.

Sequences were obtained from PBMCs or a T cell subset sorted from them (not recorded which). The source of this sequence is a man younger than 35 who had mild COVID-19 (a few samples of this study predate the infection). The sample titles of this study are shuffled in the database, so cell type and time point are left out; the donor was told from shared clones.

For the CDR3, the sequence is CASSQEGSVGTDTQYF. The DNA sequence follows: TGTGCCAGCAGCCAAGAGGGTAGCGTTGGTACAGATACGCAGTATTTT. The rearranged segments are TRBV4-2 and TRBJ2-3; the best D guess is TRBD2, with 5 bases matching. Reading the germline V gene gives CDR1 LGHNA and CDR2 YNFKEQ. The CDR3 spans 16 residues, from the cysteine through the phenylalanine. The entry retains the CDR3 DNA only, 48 bases that are in frame from base 1. V is shortened by 0 bases, J by 3 bases, and the region joining them spans 13 bases.